The rows below give T cell receptor beta chains drawn from one sample of a study of blood T cell repertoires in COVID-19. TCRdb keeps only in-frame clones here, not all; method: immunoSEQ multiplex PCR. Of 250,000 to 350,000 clones listed, 88% are singletons. Sequenced sample: peripheral blood. These receptors all stem from a woman aged 25-40 years with COVID-19, enrolled during active disease. Each CDR3 is given with its conserved first and last residue. The D gene is left open where the match is weak. Size values are once, few and many counts, or a class for expanded clones, and some rows have none.

NA	NA	TRBJ1-5	TRBV28	CASSPIYSNQPQHF	TGTGCCAGCAGCCCTATTTATAGCAATCAGCCCCAGCATTTT
NA	NA	TRBJ1-5	TRBV6-2/TRBV6-3	CASSSNRVIANQPQHF	TGTGCCAGCAGTTCCAACAGGGTAATTGCCAATCAGCCCCAGCATTTT
NA	NA	TRBJ2-1	TRBV7-7	CASSLEGGIGEQFF	TGTGCTAGCAGCTTAGAAGGGGGTATAGGTGAGCAGTTCTTC
NA	NA	TRBJ2-7	TRBV30	CAWNDYARYEQYF	TGTGCCTGGAATGATTACGCGAGGTACGAGCAGTACTTC
NA	NA	TRBJ1-2	TRBV14	CASSQGGWTYGYTF	TGTGCCAGCAGCCAAGGGGGCTGGACCTATGGCTACACCTTC
NA	TRBD1	TRBJ2-2	TRBV6-5	CASSRGLGTGELFF	TGTGCCAGCAGCAGGGGGCTAGGCACCGGGGAGCTGTTTTTT
few	NA	TRBJ1-1	TRBV9	CASSVLGEGYTEAFF	TGTGCCAGCAGCGTACTGGGGGAGGGATACACTGAAGCTTTCTTT
NA	TRBD1	TRBJ2-2	TRBV7-9	CASQAGTANTGELFF	TGTGCCAGCCAAGCCGGGACAGCTAACACCGGGGAGCTGTTTTTT
NA	TRBD2	TRBJ2-1	TRBV19	CASSVRLAGGSSYNEQFF	TGTGCCAGTTCCGTGCGACTAGCGGGAGGGTCTTCCTACAATGAGCAGTTCTTC
NA	NA	TRBJ1-4	TRBV28	CASTLGGRAGEKLFF	TGTGCCAGCACTTTAGGCGGCAGGGCGGGGGAAAAACTGTTTTTT